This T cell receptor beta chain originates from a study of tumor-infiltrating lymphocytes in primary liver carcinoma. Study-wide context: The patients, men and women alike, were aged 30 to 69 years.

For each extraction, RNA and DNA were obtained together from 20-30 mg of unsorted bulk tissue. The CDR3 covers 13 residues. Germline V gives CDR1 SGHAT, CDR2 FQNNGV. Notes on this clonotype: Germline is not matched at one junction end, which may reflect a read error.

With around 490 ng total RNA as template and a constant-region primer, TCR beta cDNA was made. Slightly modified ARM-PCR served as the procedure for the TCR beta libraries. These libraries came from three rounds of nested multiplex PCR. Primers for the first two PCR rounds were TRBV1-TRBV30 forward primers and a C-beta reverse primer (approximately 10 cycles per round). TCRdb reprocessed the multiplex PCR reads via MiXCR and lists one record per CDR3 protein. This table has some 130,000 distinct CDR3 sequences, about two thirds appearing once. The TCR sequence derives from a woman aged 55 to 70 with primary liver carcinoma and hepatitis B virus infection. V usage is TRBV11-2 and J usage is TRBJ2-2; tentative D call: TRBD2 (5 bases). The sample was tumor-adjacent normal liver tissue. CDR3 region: CTSSLDRTGEPFF. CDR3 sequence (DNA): TGTACCAGCAGCTTAGATAGGACTGGGGAGCCATTTTTT.